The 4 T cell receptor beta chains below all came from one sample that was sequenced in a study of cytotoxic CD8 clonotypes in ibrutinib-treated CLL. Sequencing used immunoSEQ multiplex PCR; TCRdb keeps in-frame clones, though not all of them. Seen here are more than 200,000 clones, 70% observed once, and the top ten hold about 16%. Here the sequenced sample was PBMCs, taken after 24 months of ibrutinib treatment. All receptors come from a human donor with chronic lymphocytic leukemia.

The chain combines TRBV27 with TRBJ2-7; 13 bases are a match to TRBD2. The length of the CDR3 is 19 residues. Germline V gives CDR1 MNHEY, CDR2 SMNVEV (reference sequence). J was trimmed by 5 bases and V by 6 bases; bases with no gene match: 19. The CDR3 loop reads CASRGEMGLAGYYRDEQYF. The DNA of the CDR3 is TGTGCCAGCAGAGGAGAGATGGGACTAGCGGGATACTATAGGGACGAGCAGTACTTC.

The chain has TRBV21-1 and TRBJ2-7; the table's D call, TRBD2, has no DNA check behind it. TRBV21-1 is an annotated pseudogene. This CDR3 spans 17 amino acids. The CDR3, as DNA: TGTGCCAGCAGCAAAGAGGGACGGGGGGTTAGCTCCTACGAGCAGTACTTC. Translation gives CASSKEGRGVSSYEQYF.

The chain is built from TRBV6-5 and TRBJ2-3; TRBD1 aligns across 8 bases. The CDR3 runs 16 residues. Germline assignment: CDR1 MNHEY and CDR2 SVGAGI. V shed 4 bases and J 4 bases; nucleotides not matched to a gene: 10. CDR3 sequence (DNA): TGTGCCAGCAGTTGGCTTCGGACAGGGCGGGCAGATACGCAGTATTTT. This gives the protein CASSWLRTGRADTQYF.

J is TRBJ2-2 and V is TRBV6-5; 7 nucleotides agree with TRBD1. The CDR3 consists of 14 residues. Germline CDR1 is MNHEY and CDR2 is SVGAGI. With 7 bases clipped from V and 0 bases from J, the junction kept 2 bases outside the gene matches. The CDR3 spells CASIGQANTGELFF. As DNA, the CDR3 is TGTGCCAGCATCGGACAGGCGAACACCGGGGAGCTGTTTTTT.